The sequence of this TCR beta chain was determined in a study of technical replicates of blood from a few donors. Clones were sequenced by immunoSEQ multiplex PCR, and TCRdb holds only the in-frame ones, with some missing. This table has some 81,000 clones, roughly 91% appearing once. This CDR3 is built from 15 residues. Germline V lookup: CDR1 LNHNV, CDR2 YYDKDF (reference sequence). Deletions cut 0 bases from V and 3 bases from J, with 9 bases between. This clone has only a few counts. Sequences were obtained from T cells isolated from PBMCs. V is TRBV15 and J is TRBJ1-5; maybe TRBD1 (5 bases). The sequence derives from a human donor in good health. CDR3 in DNA: TGTGCCACCAGCAGAGATAGCAGGGACAATCAGCCCCAGCATTTT. Translated: CATSRDSRDNQPQHF. Looking up the rest from reference TRBV15 and TRBJ1-5 gives the full variable domain: DAMVIQNPRYQVTQFGKPVTLSCSQTLNHNVMYWYQQKSSQAPKLLFHYYDKDFNNEADTPDNFQSRRPNTSFCFLDIRSPGLGDTAMYLCATSRDSRDNQPQHFGDGTRLSIL.